These 31 T cell receptor beta chains were sequenced from one sample in a study of Graves' ophthalmopathy and Graves' hyperthyroidism. The authors amplified TCR beta CDR3 regions, and they did so from RNA transcripts for repertoire sequencing. Scientists carried out first-round RT-PCR using HTBI primers and then a second-round multiplex PCR. Each CDR3 protein is one row after TCRdb ran MiXCR on the multiplex PCR reads. The top ten clones hold 11% of a sample with 900,000 to 1,200,000 distinct CDR3 sequences, about 36% of them seen once. The specimen was peripheral blood or thyroid tissue (not recorded which). The source is an adult man with Graves' hyperthyroidism.

The rearrangement links TRBV7-3 to TRBJ2-7, with 7 bases matching TRBD2. There are 14 residues in the CDR3. V dropped 6 bases and J dropped 4; count of bases not matched to a gene: 9. Germline assignment: CDR1 SGHTA and CDR2 FQGTGA. CDR3 nucleotide sequence: TGTGCCAGCAGTATGCGGGAGTCCTTTTACGAGCAGTACTTC. It is translated as CASSMRESFYEQYF.

This clonotype came up a few times. This chain links TRBV7-8 with TRBJ1-5; D perhaps matches TRBD1 (5 bases). V lost 5 bases to trimming and J lost 11 bases, with 19 bases between them. Germline V gives CDR1 SGHVS, CDR2 FQNEAQ. The CDR3 spans 14 residues. The CDR3 here is CASSQGRSQETQHF. CDR3 nucleotides: TGTGCCAGCAGCCAGGGACGGAGCCAAGAGACCCAGCATTTT.

The sample holds a few counts of this clonotype. Just one base apart from a much larger clone, this may be a read error. The chain links TRBV12-3 or TRBV12-4 to TRBJ1-5; D ambiguous. The CDR3 is 14 amino acids. This CDR3 reads CASSGENSNHPQHF. For the CDR3, the DNA is TGTGCCAGCAGTGGGGAAAATAGCAATCACCCCCAGCATTTT.

The V call is TRBV20-1, the J call TRBJ2-5, with 7 bases identical to TRBD1. This CDR3 is 15 amino acids long. Germline CDR1 DFQATT, CDR2 SNEGSKA (reference sequence). With 0 bases clipped from V and 5 bases from J, the junction kept 9 bases outside the gene matches. In DNA form, the CDR3 reads TGCAGTGCTAGAGATTCCTACAGGGGCTCTGAGACCCAGTACTTC. It specifies CSARDSYRGSETQYF.

This clonotype came up many times. The V call is TRBV24-1, the J call TRBJ2-2; D ambiguous. Germline V gene data show CDR1 as KGHDR and CDR2 as SFDVKD. V was trimmed by 11 bases and J by 2 bases, leaving 2 bases between them. The CDR3 runs 10 residues. The CDR3 coding sequence is TGTGCCATCAACACCGGGGAGCTGTTTTTT. This sequence encodes CAINTGELFF.

This chain connects TRBV12-3 or TRBV12-4 to TRBJ2-7; TRBD1 matches at 7 bases. Trimming took 5 bases from V and 3 from J; bases not matched to a gene: 7. The CDR3 extends over 14 amino acids. Here the CDR3 reads CASSQEGQNYEQYF. The CDR3 DNA reads TGTGCCAGCAGTCAAGAGGGACAGAACTACGAGCAGTACTTC.

This sequence joins TRBV11-3 and TRBJ2-5; 7 positions agree with TRBD1. Germline values: CDR1 SGHNT, CDR2 YENEEA. The CDR3 has 15 residues. J gave up 3 bases and V 3 bases, and 7 bases lay outside the gene matches. The CDR3 region is CASSFENTGEETQYF. CDR3 in DNA: TGTGCCAGCAGCTTCGAAAACACAGGGGAAGAGACCCAGTACTTC.

V usage is TRBV29-1 and J usage is TRBJ2-7, with D possibly being TRBD1 or TRBD2 (6 bases each). Trimming took off 8 bases at V and 3 bases at J, with 20 bases between the two ends. Germline-derived CDR1 and CDR2 are SQVTM and ANQGSEA. This CDR3 is built from 14 residues. CDR3 sequence (DNA): TGCAGCCCGAGGGAAGAGGGGGGCGGCTACGAGCAGTACTTC. Protein: CSPREEGGGYEQYF.

The chain uses TRBV5-1 and TRBJ2-3; D uncertain. The CDR3 sequence is 13 residues long. Germline V lookup: CDR1 SGHRS, CDR2 YFSETQ. The V and J ends lost 7 bases and 6 bases respectively, with 15 bases between them. CDR3 protein: CASRHVARDTQYF. As DNA, the CDR3 is TGCGCCAGCCGACATGTTGCTAGGGATACGCAGTATTTT.

The chain carries TRBV12-3 or TRBV12-4 and TRBJ2-5; a possible D gene is TRBD1 (6 bases). The ends were cut back, 3 bases at V and 0 bases at J, with 11 bases in the middle. CDR3 length: 15 amino acids. DNA for the CDR3: TGTGCCAGCAGTTTTTGGAAGGGGGACCAAGAGACCCAGTACTTC. This codes for CASSFWKGDQETQYF.

This clonotype was counted ten times or more. The rearrangement uses TRBV7-9 and TRBJ2-7; 9 bases fit TRBD2. Germline trimming cut 5 bases from V and 4 bases from J; bases unmatched to any gene: 3. This CDR3 is built from 13 residues. Germline V CDR1 and CDR2: SEHNR, FQNEAQ (reference sequence). The CDR3: CASSTSGGYEQYF. The CDR3 nucleotides are TGTGCCAGCAGCACAAGCGGGGGGTACGAGCAGTACTTC.

Ten or more counts support this clonotype. This rearrangement joins TRBV7-8 to TRBJ1-1; D remains unclear. Trimming stripped 3 bases from V and 0 bases from J, with 11 bases between. This CDR3 is built from 15 residues. In germline, CDR1 is SGHVS, CDR2 FQNEAQ. The DNA of the CDR3 is TGTGCCAGCAGCTTGGCAGGTATCATGAACACTGAAGCTTTCTTT. Its protein is CASSLAGIMNTEAFF. Supplemented by reference TRBV7-8 and TRBJ1-1, the full variable domain reads GAGVSQSPRYKVAKRGQDVALRCDPISGHVSLFWYQQALGQGPEFLTYFQNEAQLDKSGLPSDRFFAERPEGSVSTLKIQRTQQEDSAVYLCASSLAGIMNTEAFFGQGTRLTVV.

V gene TRBV6-1 combines with J gene TRBJ2-7; weak D call: TRBD1 (6 bases). Germline V gene sequence: CDR1 MNHNS, CDR2 SASEGT. Trimming pared 6 bases from V and 0 bases from J, leaving 15 bases between. CDR3 length equals 15 residues. CDR3 region: CASRQGFFTSYEQYF. The CDR3 DNA sequence: TGTGCCAGCAGGCAGGGGTTTTTCACCTCCTACGAGCAGTACTTC.

At least ten counts were recorded for this clonotype. The chain links TRBV19 to TRBJ1-1, with 10 bases fitting TRBD1. Trimming at V came to 5 bases and at J to 3 bases, leaving 9 bases not matched to a gene. The CDR3 extends over 16 amino acids. Per the germline V gene, CDR1 is LNHDA and CDR2 is SQIVND (reference sequence). In DNA form, the CDR3 reads TGTGCCAGTAGTGGGGGGACAGGGGCTATGGACACTGAAGCTTTCTTT. Amino acid sequence: CASSGGTGAMDTEAFF.

Concerning this clonotype itself: One junction end does not reproduce the germline sequence, and a read error may be involved. J is TRBJ1-4 and V is TRBV5-1, with D tentatively TRBD1 (5 bases). The CDR3 contains 12 residues. CDR1 and CDR2 (germline): SGHRS, YFSETQ. The DNA for the CDR3 is TGTGCCAGCAGCTTAGAGGACAATCAACTGTTTTTT. Protein sequence: CASSLEDNQLFF.

CDR3 loop: CASSGVPSSYEQYF. The CDR3 coding sequence is TGTGCCTCGTCAGGGGTCCCCTCCTCCTACGAGCAGTACTTC. The chain employs TRBV10-3 and TRBJ2-7; tentatively, D is TRBD1 (6 bases). The V gene lost 11 bases and the J gene lost 0 bases, with 17 bases spanning the gap. The CDR3 covers 14 residues. Germline CDR1 and CDR2: ENHRY and SYGVKD.

This clonotype has just a few counts. The chain employs TRBV27 and TRBJ2-7; 7 nucleotides align to TRBD2. The CDR3 runs to 15 residues. V lost 1 base and J lost 2; bases outside the gene matches: 5. Germline CDR1 is MNHEY and CDR2 is SMNVEV (reference sequence). This CDR3 is CASSLWASGPYEQYF. Here the CDR3 DNA reads TGTGCCAGCAGTTTATGGGCTAGCGGCCCCTACGAGCAGTACTTC.

Many counts were recorded for this clonotype. The chain employs TRBV7-2 and TRBJ1-6, with D unclear. This CDR3 contains 14 residues. V lost 3 bases and J lost 5, with 8 bases in between. Germline loops: CDR1 SGHTA, CDR2 FQGNSA. CDR3 sequence: CASSLNNDNSPLHF. CDR3 DNA: TGTGCCAGCAGCTTGAACAATGATAATTCACCCCTCCACTTT.

This clonotype appeared many times. CDR3 loop: CASSSHPRQTEAFF. DNA of the CDR3: TGTGCCAGCAGTTCACACCCAAGACAGACTGAAGCTTTCTTT. The V call is TRBV12-3 or TRBV12-4, the J call TRBJ1-1; D may be TRBD1 (5 bases). The length of the CDR3 is 14 residues. Trimming removed 4 bases from V and 5 bases from J, with 14 bases in between.

In its sample, this clonotype was seen many times. This chain links TRBV11-2 with TRBJ2-5; possible D gene TRBD2, 6 bases. There are 15 residues in the CDR3. Germline V CDR1 and CDR2: SGHAT, FQNNGV. V lost 1 base and J lost 3, with 12 bases in between. The CDR3 reads CASSLGGVTKETQYF. The CDR3 region has the DNA TGTGCCAGCAGCTTAGGCGGGGTTACCAAAGAGACCCAGTACTTC. Variable domain in full (rest from reference TRBV11-2 and TRBJ2-5): EAGVAQSPRYKIIEKRQSVAFWCNPISGHATLYWYQQILGQGPKLLIQFQNNGVVDDSQLPKDRFSAERLKGVDSTLKIQPAKLEDSAVYLCASSLGGVTKETQYFGPGTRLLVL.

This clonotype was counted only a few times. The chain uses TRBV7-2 and TRBJ2-2; D is perhaps TRBD2 (5 bases). Germline lookup yields CDR1 SGHTA and CDR2 FQGNSA. The CDR3 loop spans 15 amino acids. Between the trimmed V and J ends, which lost 3 bases and 6 bases, there was a span of 14 bases. CDR3 nucleotides: TGTGCCAGCAGCTTGCCCGGGGTGATGGCCGGGGAGCTGTTTTTT. This translates into CASSLPGVMAGELFF.

Only a few counts were recorded for this clonotype. J is TRBJ2-7 and V is TRBV20-1; D gene unclear. This CDR3 contains 12 residues. V was trimmed by 5 bases and J by 4 bases, leaving 12 bases between them. Per the germline V gene, CDR1 is DFQATT and CDR2 is SNEGSKA (reference sequence). This CDR3 reads CSAHTLTYEQYF. In DNA, the CDR3 is TGCAGTGCTCATACTTTGACATACGAGCAGTACTTC.

This clonotype appeared a few times. The chain employs TRBV7-9 and TRBJ1-5; D is undetermined. CDR3 size: 13 residues. V was clipped by 3 bases and J by 10 bases, with 13 bases between them. CDR1 is SEHNR and CDR2 is FQNEAQ in the germline V gene (reference sequence). The CDR3 loop reads CASSFQEAGPQHF. The CDR3 nucleotides are TGTGCCAGCAGCTTCCAGGAGGCGGGACCCCAGCATTTT. Supplemented by reference TRBV7-9 and TRBJ1-5, the full variable domain reads DTGVSQNPRHKITKRGQNVTFRCDPISEHNRLYWYRQTLGQGPEFLTYFQNEAQLEKSRLLSDRFSAERPKGSFSTLEIQRTEQGDSAMYLCASSFQEAGPQHFGDGTRLSIL.

In this sample, this clonotype turned up many times. The J gene is TRBJ2-2, the V gene TRBV7-3; no clear D gene. V lost 2 bases, J lost 1 base, and 5 bases lay in between. Germline V CDR1 and CDR2: SGHTA, FQGTGA. CDR3 length: 14 residues. The CDR3 region has the DNA TGTGCCAGCAGCTTACCCGGGAACACCGGGGAGCTGTTTTTT. Its translation: CASSLPGNTGELFF.

The V call is TRBV7-2, the J call TRBJ2-7; D might be TRBD1 or TRBD2, each matching 5 bases. The CDR3 runs to 18 residues. CDR1 and CDR2 (germline): SGHTA, FQGNSA. Trimming shortened V by 2 bases and J by 3 bases, and 23 bases separated the two germline ends. The CDR3 loop is CASSLSFNLGTLIYEQYF. As DNA, the CDR3 is TGTGCCAGCAGCTTATCTTTTAATCTCGGGACCCTCATCTACGAGCAGTACTTC.

Turning to this clonotype: A much more abundant neighbour one base away suggests this may be a read error. This CDR3 is CASSPFGTLWREQYF. Here the CDR3 DNA reads TGCGCCAGCAGCCCTTTCGGGACCCTCTGGCGCGAGCAGTACTTC. The chain joins TRBV10-2 to TRBJ2-7, with D perhaps given as TRBD1 or TRBD2 (5 bases each). CDR3 length equals 15 residues. The germline V gene has CDR1 WSHSY and CDR2 SAAADI. V lost 6 bases, J lost 6 bases, and 21 bases lay in between.

J is TRBJ2-5 and V is TRBV5-4, with D maybe TRBD1 (6 bases). Trimming removed 0 bases from V and 4 bases from J, with 10 bases in between. Germline assignment: CDR1 SGHNT and CDR2 YYREEE (reference sequence). This CDR3 has 14 residues. The CDR3 nucleotides read TGTGCCAGCAGCTTGGGGGGGCGGGTAGAGACCCAGTACTTC. Amino acids: CASSLGGRVETQYF.

V is TRBV7-9 and J is TRBJ2-7; no reliable D call. Germline V gene data show CDR1 as SEHNR and CDR2 as FQNEAQ (reference sequence). CDR3 size: 13 residues. Trimming removed 6 bases at V and 7 bases at J, with 16 bases between. This chain's CDR3 is CASSLPGFLEQYF. DNA of the CDR3: TGTGCCAGCAGTTTACCTGGTTTCCTGGAGCAGTACTTC.

In its sample, this clonotype was seen many times. The rearrangement uses TRBV20-1 and TRBJ1-1; D is uncertain. V was cut by 6 bases and J by 11 bases, with 16 bases left in between. CDR3 length equals 11 residues. Germline lookup yields CDR1 DFQATT and CDR2 SNEGSKA (reference sequence). The CDR3 protein is CSAPAGGEAFF. The CDR3 bases are TGCAGTGCCCCGGCGGGCGGGGAGGCTTTCTTT.

The chain combines TRBV7-2 with TRBJ2-5, with D perhaps matching TRBD1 (5 bases). The CDR3 covers 14 residues. The V end lost 1 base, the J end lost 2 bases, and 8 bases lay between the germline ends. Germline V gene sequence: CDR1 SGHTA, CDR2 FQGNSA. The chain's CDR3 is CASSLGGKQETQYF. The CDR3 coding sequence is TGTGCCAGCAGCTTAGGGGGCAAACAAGAGACCCAGTACTTC.

This clonotype was observed a few times. V is TRBV7-6 and J is TRBJ2-3; 10 bases agree with TRBD2. V gave up 4 bases and J gave up 5 bases; unmatched junction bases: 9. Germline assignment: CDR1 SGHVS and CDR2 FNYEAQ. CDR3 size: 16 residues. The CDR3 spells CASSSLAGAGGDTQYF. The CDR3 nucleotides are TGTGCCAGCAGCTCGCTAGCGGGAGCGGGGGGAGATACGCAGTATTTT.